This T cell receptor (beta chain) appears in the sequencing data of a study of Ad26.COV2.S vaccination and SARS-CoV-2 variants. Study information: COV1001, an Ad26.COV2.S trial, supplied this vaccine-arm donor. Dosing was one shot or two shots 56 days apart.

The CDR3 consists of 15 residues. V lost 3 bases and J lost 8; bases outside the gene matches: 6. Germline values: CDR1 MNHEY, CDR2 SMNVEV (reference sequence). Findings and limits, study-wide: Following vaccination, spike-specific CD8+ and CD4+ T cell responses reportedly exhibited substantial breadth.

The table lists this clone with a few counts. Antigen: not known. Stated treatment: around 19 received Ad26.COV2.S at low or high dose, single or two shots; 5 received placebo; per-sample allocation not given. All samples were drawn on day 63, counting from the first vaccine or placebo injection. Donation was by an adult aged 18-55 years who was in Boston. Some clones are missing from TCRdb's copy, which holds only in-frame ones; the method was immunoSEQ multiplex PCR. The sample holds 440,000 or so clones; 90% are singletons and the top ten take about 4.4%. The sequence came from a person between 18 and 65 years old who received the Ad26.COV2.S COVID-19 vaccine or a placebo. The chain couples TRBV27 to TRBJ2-1, with 11 bases that match TRBD2. This specimen consisted of peripheral blood, obtained in a trial of Ad26.COV2.S vaccine versus placebo. DNA of the CDR3: TGTGCCAGCAGTTTTCTTAGCGGGAGGGCCGATGAGCAGTTCTTC. Translated: CASSFLSGRADEQFF.